A single sample is the source of the 13 T cell receptor beta chains below, sequenced in a study of CD8 T cells in ankylosing spondylitis. In TCRdb, the 5' RACE reads were re-called with MiXCR into one record per CDR3 protein. This table holds roughly 150,000 distinct CDR3 sequences, 9.8% found once. Source material: blood, either unsorted or a sorted T cell fraction (not recorded which). Receptors originate from a female donor with ankylosing spondylitis or in good health (not recorded which).

The genes are TRBV10-1 and TRBJ2-3; D may be TRBD2 (5 bases). CDR1 and CDR2 (germline): WNHNN, SYGVQD (reference sequence). The CDR3 has 13 residues. V lost 10 bases and J 0 bases, leaving 11 bases between the germline ends. This chain's CDR3 is CANPGGSTDTQYF. DNA of the CDR3: TGCGCCAACCCCGGAGGCAGCACAGATACGCAGTATTTT.

Concerning this clonotype: One end of the junction fails to match germline, which may point to a read error. This chain connects TRBV24-1 to TRBJ2-1, with 10 positions matching TRBD2. The CDR3 runs 17 residues. Germline lookup yields CDR1 KGHDR and CDR2 SFDVKD. The CDR3 here is CTTSDLPAGGSHNEQFF. The CDR3 DNA sequence: TGTACCACCAGTGATTTGCCAGCGGGAGGGTCCCACAATGAGCAGTTCTTC.

This clonotype was counted only a few times. The V gene is TRBV7-9, the J gene TRBJ2-1; possible D gene TRBD2, 6 bases. Germline V gives CDR1 SEHNR, CDR2 FQNEAQ (reference sequence). This CDR3 region has 14 residues. V was clipped by 6 bases and J by 4 bases, with 13 bases between them. This CDR3 reads CASRAGGEYNEQFF. Written as DNA, the CDR3 is TGTGCCAGCAGGGCCGGGGGAGAATACAATGAGCAGTTCTTC.

The rearrangement uses TRBV9 and TRBJ2-3; the match to TRBD2 covers 12 bases. The germline V gene encodes CDR1 SGDLS and CDR2 YYNGEE. Unmatched junction bases numbered 3, after V lost 3 bases and J lost 1 base. CDR3 length equals 16 residues. CDR3 nucleotide sequence: TGTGCCAGCAGCGGGGGACTAGCGGGCCGCACAGATACGCAGTATTTT. Amino acids: CASSGGLAGRTDTQYF.

Only a few counts were recorded for this clonotype. J is TRBJ2-1 and V is TRBV4-1, with TRBD2 matching 7 bases. CDR3 length equals 15 residues. Germline V gene lookup returns CDR1 MGHRA and CDR2 YSYEKL. V gave up 0 bases and J gave up 9 bases; unmatched junction bases: 8. The CDR3 loop is CASSQDWASGIEQFF. CDR3 in DNA: TGCGCCAGCAGCCAAGATTGGGCTAGCGGTATTGAGCAGTTCTTC.

DNA of the CDR3: TGCAGCGTTGAAGATCCCACGGGAGGGGACACCGGGGAGCTGTTTTTT. Its translation is CSVEDPTGGDTGELFF. The chain links TRBV29-1 to TRBJ2-2, with 8 positions matching TRBD2. Germline loops: CDR1 SQVTM, CDR2 ANQGSEA. The CDR3 has 16 residues. J gave up 3 bases and V 0 bases, and 6 bases lay outside the gene matches.

The chain links TRBV27 to TRBJ1-3; tentatively, D is TRBD1 (6 bases). Trimming removed 4 bases at V and 0 bases at J, with 13 bases between. Germline CDR1 reads MNHEY; CDR2 reads SMNVEV (reference sequence). This CDR3 contains 16 residues. CDR3 loop: CASSSVTGSSGNTIYF. The CDR3 DNA is TGTGCCAGCAGTTCCGTGACAGGCAGCTCTGGAAACACCATATATTTT.

The V call is TRBV28, the J call TRBJ1-1, with a tentative D call TRBD1 (6 bases). V was shortened by 6 bases and J by 4 bases, with 15 bases between the two germline ends. CDR3 length: 14 amino acids. Germline CDR1 is MDHEN and CDR2 is SYDVKM. CDR3 DNA: TGTGCCAGCAGCCAACAGGGAGTAGGCACTGAAGCTTTCTTT. It encodes CASSQQGVGTEAFF.

The chain carries TRBV20-1 and TRBJ1-5; D call uncertain. This CDR3 comprises 13 residues. From germline, CDR1 is DFQATT and CDR2 SNEGSKA (reference sequence). Trimming stripped 4 bases from V and 7 bases from J, with 14 bases between. The CDR3 sequence is CSATGQADQPQHF. In DNA form, the CDR3 reads TGCAGTGCTACTGGGCAGGCGGACCAGCCCCAGCATTTT.

Note on this clonotype: A junction end diverges from the germline sequence, so it may reflect a read error. The chain combines TRBV19 with TRBJ2-1; TRBD2 matches at 8 bases. The CDR3 runs 15 residues. In germline, CDR1 is LNHDA, CDR2 SQIVND (reference sequence). CDR3 sequence (DNA): TGTGCCAGTAAGGGGACTAGTCTCTCCCACAATGAGCAGTTCTTC. Translated, it gives CASKGTSLSHNEQFF.

The V gene is TRBV7-9, the J gene TRBJ1-3; no firm D call. V lost 5 bases and J 0 bases, leaving 11 bases between the germline ends. CDR1 SEHNR and CDR2 FQNEAQ come from the germline V gene (reference sequence). The CDR3 loop spans 15 amino acids. The CDR3 sequence: CASSPEPDSGNTIYF. DNA for the CDR3: TGTGCCAGCAGCCCTGAGCCCGACTCTGGAAACACCATATATTTT.

This clonotype was detected ten times or more. In nucleotides, the CDR3 is TGTGCCAGCAGCTTATCCGCCCTGGAGACCCAGTACTTC. Amino acids: CASSLSALETQYF. V gene TRBV7-6 combines with J gene TRBJ2-5; D is unresolved. Trimming removed 2 bases at V and 5 bases at J, with 9 bases between. The CDR3 loop spans 13 amino acids. In germline, CDR1 is SGHVS, CDR2 FNYEAQ.

The V and J genes are TRBV6-2 or TRBV6-3 and TRBJ2-3; D remains ambiguous. The CDR3 runs to 13 residues. V was cut by 7 bases and J by 5 bases, with 13 bases left in between. Germline CDR1 reads MNHEY; CDR2 reads SVGEGT. The CDR3 loop reads CASTQHPRDTQYF. The CDR3 DNA is TGTGCCAGCACCCAACACCCAAGAGATACGCAGTATTTT.